This TCR beta chain was identified in a study of CD8 T cells in Susac syndrome. V shed 6 bases and J 3 bases; nucleotides not matched to a gene: 6. The CDR3 spans 15 residues. The RNA input was 0.5 to 1 ug, and it was reverse transcribed with random hexamers. The TCR beta CDR3 was amplified by immunoSEQ multiplex PCR across 54 Vbeta, 13 Jbeta. TCRdb independently ran MiXCR on the immunoSEQ multiplex PCR reads; one entry per CDR3 protein. The profile shows 65,000 to 80,000 distinct CDR3 sequences, around 90% of them singletons. Sequencing of TCR beta was undertaken in CD8+ and CD4+ T cells derived from blood. The CD8+ and CD4+ T cells were isolated magnetically using a negative isolation approach, whereas the TEMRA cells were enriched by FACS.

Sequenced input: CD8+ T cells from PBMCs. The V call is TRBV12-3 or TRBV12-4, the J call TRBJ2-1, with TRBD1 matching over 9 bases. The TCR comes from a human donor with multiple sclerosis. DNA of the CDR3: TGTGCCAGCAGACCCGGGACAGGGAACTACAATGAGCAGTTCTTC. Protein: CASRPGTGNYNEQFF.